This record covers a single T cell receptor (beta chain). What it binds is unknown. This sample is part of a study of chemoradiotherapy in HPV16-positive cancers. Study in general: Candidate HPV-specific T-cell clones and common TCR motifs came from functional assays in two HPV16-positive patients.

V shed 5 bases and J shed 3 bases, with 16 bases lying between them. Germline assignment: CDR1 SQVTM and CDR2 ANQGSEA. This CDR3 comprises 15 residues. Samples were taken several times over chemoradiotherapy. Overall study findings and caveats: Functional assays defining HPV-specific T cells used only two HPV16-positive patients. Candidate HPV-specific clones and E7-related TCR motifs grew in tumor during treatment.

TCRdb's table, derived via immunoSEQ multiplex PCR, lists solely in-frame clones and lacks some. The repertoire holds tens of thousands of clones, more than 70% seen once, with 4% to 5% in the top ten. Sequenced material: blood, taken from a patient who underwent chemoradiotherapy. The TCR sequence derives from a human donor with HPV-associated anogenital cancer. V usage is TRBV29-1 and J usage is TRBJ2-2; perhaps D is TRBD1 or TRBD2 (6 bases each). Here the CDR3 reads CSVPRGAGHTGELFF. As DNA, the CDR3 is TGCAGCGTTCCGAGGGGGGCGGGGCACACCGGGGAGCTGTTTTTT.